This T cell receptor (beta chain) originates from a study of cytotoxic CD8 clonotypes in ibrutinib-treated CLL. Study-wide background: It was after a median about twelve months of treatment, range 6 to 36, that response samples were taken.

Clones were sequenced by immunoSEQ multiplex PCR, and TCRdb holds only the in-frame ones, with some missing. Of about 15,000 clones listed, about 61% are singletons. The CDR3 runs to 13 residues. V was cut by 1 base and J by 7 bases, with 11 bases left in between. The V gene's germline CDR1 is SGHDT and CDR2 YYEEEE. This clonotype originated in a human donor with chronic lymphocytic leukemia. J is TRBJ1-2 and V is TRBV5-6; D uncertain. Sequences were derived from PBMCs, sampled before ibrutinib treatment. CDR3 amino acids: CASSLPRVGGYTF. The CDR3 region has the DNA TGTGCCAGCAGCTTGCCGAGGGTGGGTGGCTACACCTTC.